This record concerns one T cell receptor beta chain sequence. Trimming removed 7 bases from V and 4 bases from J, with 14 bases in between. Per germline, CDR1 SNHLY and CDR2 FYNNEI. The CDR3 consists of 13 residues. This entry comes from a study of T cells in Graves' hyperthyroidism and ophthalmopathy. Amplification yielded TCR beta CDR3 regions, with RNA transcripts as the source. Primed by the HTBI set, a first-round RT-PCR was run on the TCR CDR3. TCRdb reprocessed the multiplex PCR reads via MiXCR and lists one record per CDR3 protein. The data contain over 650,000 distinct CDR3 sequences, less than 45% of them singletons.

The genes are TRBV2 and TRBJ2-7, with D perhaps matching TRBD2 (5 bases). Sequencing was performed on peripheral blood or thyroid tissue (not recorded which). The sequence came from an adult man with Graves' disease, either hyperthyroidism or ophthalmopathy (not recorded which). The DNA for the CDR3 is TGTGCCAGCAACGAACTAGGGCGGTACGAGCAGTACTTC. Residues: CASNELGRYEQYF.